This T cell receptor beta chain was documented in a study of shared clonotypes between healthy human individuals. Regarding the study as a whole: Naive subsets tended to show greater estimated richness than memory subsets.

This CDR3 region has 14 residues. Germline V gene sequence: CDR1 MGHDK, CDR2 SYGVNS. V was cut by 5 bases and J by 7 bases, with 17 bases left in between. This clone was seen only a few times. The antigen remains undetermined. Clones were sequenced by immunoSEQ multiplex PCR, and TCRdb holds only the in-frame ones, with some missing. The data show about 2.4 million clones, with 90% to 95% seen just once and 0.11% to 0.15% held by the top ten. The sample comprised naive CD4+ T cells sorted from blood. The subset denotes: CD45RA+ positively selected. The genes are TRBV25-1 and TRBJ1-2; D gene uncertain. The receptor comes from a man aged 18 to 30 in good health. The CDR3 loop reads CASSRMEALVGYTF. The DNA for the CDR3 is TGTGCCAGCAGTCGGATGGAGGCCCTGGTTGGCTACACCTTC.